This T cell receptor (beta chain) stems from a study of vaccination effects on CD4 cells after COVID-19. TCRdb's copy holds only in-frame clones and misses some; the assay was immunoSEQ multiplex PCR. The sample has about 79,000 clones; around four fifths are singletons. As for this clone: Its antigen is not known.

Sequencing followed a ViraFEST assay step that expanded antigen-specific CD4+ T cells with viral peptide pools. Cells that had been cultured for approximately ten days were the source of isolated CD4+ T cells. Germline V CDR1 and CDR2: SEHNR, FQNEAQ (reference sequence). Trimming pared 8 bases from V and 6 bases from J, leaving 12 bases between. The CDR3 has 12 residues. The material was CD4+ T cells from PBMCs cultured with HCoV-229E spike peptides, obtained before COVID-19 vaccination. V is TRBV7-9 and J is TRBJ2-3, with a possible D match to TRBD1 (6 bases). This sequence was found in a human donor who received a COVID-19 vaccine. The CDR3 DNA is TGTGCCAGCTGGTTAGGGGGTGATACGCAGTATTTT. It yields the protein CASWLGGDTQYF.